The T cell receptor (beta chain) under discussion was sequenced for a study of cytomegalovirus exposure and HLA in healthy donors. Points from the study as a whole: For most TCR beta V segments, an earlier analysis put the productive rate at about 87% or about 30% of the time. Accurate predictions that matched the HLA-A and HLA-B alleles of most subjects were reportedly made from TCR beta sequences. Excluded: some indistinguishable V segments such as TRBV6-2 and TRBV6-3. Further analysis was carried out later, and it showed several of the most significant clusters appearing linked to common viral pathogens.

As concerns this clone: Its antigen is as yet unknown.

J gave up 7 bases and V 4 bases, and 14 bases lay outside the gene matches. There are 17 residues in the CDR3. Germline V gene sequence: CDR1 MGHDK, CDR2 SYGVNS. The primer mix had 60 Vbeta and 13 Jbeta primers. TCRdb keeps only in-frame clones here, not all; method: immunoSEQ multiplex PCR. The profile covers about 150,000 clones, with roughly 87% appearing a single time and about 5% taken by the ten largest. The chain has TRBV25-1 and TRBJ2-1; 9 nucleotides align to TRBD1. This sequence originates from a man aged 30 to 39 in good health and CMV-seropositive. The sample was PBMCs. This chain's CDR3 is CASSGQGGAGVDNEQFF. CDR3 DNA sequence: TGTGCCAGCAGTGGACAGGGGGGGGCAGGGGTAGATAATGAGCAGTTCTTC.